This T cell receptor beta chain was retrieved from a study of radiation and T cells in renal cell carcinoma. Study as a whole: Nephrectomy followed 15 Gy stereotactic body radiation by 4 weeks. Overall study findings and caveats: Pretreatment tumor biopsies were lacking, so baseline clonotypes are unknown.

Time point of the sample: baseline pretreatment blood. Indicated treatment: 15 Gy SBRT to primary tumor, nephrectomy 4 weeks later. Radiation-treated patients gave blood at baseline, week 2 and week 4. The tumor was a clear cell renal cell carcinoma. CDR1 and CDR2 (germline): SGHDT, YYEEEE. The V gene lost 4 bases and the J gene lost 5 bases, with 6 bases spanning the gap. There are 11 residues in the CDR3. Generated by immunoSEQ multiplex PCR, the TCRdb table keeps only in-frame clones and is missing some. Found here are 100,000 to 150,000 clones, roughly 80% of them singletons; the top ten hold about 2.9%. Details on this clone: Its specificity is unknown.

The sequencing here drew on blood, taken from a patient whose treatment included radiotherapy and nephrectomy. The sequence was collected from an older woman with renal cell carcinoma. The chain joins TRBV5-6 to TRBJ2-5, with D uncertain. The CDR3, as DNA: TGTGCCAGCAGCGTAGGGGAGACCCAGTACTTC. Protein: CASSVGETQYF. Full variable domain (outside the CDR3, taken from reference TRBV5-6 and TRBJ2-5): DAGVTQSPTHLIKTRGQQVTLRCSPKSGHDTVSWYQQALGQGPQFIFQYYEEEERQRGNFPDRFSGHQFPNYSSELNVNALLLGDSALYLCASSVGETQYFGPGTRLLVL.